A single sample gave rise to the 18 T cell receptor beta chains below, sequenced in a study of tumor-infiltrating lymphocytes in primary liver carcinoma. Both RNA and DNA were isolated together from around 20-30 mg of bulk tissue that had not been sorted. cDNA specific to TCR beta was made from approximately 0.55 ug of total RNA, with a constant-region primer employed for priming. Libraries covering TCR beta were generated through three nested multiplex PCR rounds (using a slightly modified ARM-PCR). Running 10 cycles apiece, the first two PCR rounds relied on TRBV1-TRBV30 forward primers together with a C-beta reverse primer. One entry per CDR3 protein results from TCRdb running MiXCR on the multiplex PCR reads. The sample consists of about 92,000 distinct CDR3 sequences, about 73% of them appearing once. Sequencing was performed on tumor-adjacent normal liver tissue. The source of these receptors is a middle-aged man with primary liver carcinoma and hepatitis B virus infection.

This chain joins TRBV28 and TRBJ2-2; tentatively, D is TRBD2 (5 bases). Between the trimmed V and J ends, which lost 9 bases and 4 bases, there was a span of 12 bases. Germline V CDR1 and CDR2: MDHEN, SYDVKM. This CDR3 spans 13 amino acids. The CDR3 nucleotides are TGTGCCAGTCCAGACGGGATCACCGGGGAGCTGTTTTTT. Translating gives CASPDGITGELFF.

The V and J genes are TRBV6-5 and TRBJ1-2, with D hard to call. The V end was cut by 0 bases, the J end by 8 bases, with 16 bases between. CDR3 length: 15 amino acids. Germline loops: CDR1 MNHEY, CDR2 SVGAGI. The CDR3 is CASSYSNMSITGYTF. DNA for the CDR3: TGTGCCAGCAGTTACTCGAATATGAGCATAACGGGCTACACCTTC.

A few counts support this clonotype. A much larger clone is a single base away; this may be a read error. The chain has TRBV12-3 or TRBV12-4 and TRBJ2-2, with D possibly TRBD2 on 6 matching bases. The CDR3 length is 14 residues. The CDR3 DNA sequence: TGTGCCAGCACGGAAGTTCCCAACACCGGGGGGCTGTTTTTT. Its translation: CASTEVPNTGGLFF.

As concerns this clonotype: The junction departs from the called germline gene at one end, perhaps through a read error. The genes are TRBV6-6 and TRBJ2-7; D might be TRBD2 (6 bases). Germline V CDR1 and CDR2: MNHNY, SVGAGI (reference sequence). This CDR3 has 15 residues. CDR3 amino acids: CVSSYSGTGSYEQYF. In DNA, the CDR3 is TGTGTCAGCAGTTACTCAGGGACTGGATCCTACGAGCAGTACTTC.

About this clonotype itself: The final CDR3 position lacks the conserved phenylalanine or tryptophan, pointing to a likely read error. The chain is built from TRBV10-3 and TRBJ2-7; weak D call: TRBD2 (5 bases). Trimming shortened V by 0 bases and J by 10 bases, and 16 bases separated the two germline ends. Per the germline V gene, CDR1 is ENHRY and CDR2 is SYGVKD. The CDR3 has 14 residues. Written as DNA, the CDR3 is TGTGCCATCAGTGAGTCGAAGACCCCCGGGGAACAGTACATC. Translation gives CAISESKTPGEQYI.

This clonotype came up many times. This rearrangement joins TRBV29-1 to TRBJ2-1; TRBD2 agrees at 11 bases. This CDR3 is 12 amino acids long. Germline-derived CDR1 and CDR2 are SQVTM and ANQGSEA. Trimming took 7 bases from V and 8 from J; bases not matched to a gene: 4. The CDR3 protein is CSAQTSGDEQFF. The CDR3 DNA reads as TGCAGCGCCCAGACTAGCGGGGATGAGCAGTTCTTC.

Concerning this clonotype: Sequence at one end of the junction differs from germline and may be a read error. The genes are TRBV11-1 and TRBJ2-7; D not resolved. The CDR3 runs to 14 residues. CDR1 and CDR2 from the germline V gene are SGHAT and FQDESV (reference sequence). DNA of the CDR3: TGTGCCAGCAGCTTAGAGTTGGGCTTCTACGACCAGTACTTC. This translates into CASSLELGFYDQYF.

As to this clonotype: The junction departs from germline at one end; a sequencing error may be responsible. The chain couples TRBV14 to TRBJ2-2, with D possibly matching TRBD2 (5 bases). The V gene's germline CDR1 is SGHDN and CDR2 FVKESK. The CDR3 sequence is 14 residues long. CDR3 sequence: CASSFSRGAGEPFF. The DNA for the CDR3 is TGTGCCAGCAGTTTCTCCCGGGGAGCCGGGGAGCCGTTTTTT.

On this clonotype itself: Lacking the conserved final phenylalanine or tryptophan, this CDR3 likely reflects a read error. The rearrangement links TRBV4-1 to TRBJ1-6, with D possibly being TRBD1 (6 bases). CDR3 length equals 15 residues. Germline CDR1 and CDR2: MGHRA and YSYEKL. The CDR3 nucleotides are TGCGCCAGCAACCAAGTTCAGGGGCTGAATTCACCCCTCCACTAT. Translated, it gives CASNQVQGLNSPLHY.

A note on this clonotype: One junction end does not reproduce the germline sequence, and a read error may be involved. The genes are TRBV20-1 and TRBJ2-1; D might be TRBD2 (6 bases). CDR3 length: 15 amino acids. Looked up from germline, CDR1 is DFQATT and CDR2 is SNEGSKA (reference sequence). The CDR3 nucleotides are TGCAATGCTAGAGTTAGCGGACCTTCCTACAATGAGCAGTTCTTC. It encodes CNARVSGPSYNEQFF.

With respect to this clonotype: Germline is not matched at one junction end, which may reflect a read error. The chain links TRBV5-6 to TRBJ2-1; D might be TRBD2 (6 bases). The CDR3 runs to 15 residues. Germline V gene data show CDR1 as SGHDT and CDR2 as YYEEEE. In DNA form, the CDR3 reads TGTGCCAGCAGTAGAACTAGCAACTCCTACAATGGGCAGTTCTTC. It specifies CASSRTSNSYNGQFF.

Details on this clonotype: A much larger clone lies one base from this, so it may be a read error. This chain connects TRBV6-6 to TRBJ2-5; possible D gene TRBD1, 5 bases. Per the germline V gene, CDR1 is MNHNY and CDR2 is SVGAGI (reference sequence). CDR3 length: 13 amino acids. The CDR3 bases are TGTACCAGCAGTTACAGGACCAAAGAGACCCAGTACTTC. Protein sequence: CTSSYRTKETQYF.

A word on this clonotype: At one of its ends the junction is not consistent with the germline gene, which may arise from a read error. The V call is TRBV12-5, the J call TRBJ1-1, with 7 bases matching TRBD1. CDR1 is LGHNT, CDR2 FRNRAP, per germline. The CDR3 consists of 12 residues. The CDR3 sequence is CASGLGQDEAFF. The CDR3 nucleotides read TGTGCAAGTGGTTTAGGACAGGACGAGGCTTTCTTT.

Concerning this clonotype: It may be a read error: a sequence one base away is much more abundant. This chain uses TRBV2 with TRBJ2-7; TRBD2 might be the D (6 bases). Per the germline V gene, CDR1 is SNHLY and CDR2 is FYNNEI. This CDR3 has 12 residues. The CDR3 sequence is CAGSDSGLEQYF. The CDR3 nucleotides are TGTGCCGGCAGTGATAGCGGTCTCGAGCAGTACTTC.

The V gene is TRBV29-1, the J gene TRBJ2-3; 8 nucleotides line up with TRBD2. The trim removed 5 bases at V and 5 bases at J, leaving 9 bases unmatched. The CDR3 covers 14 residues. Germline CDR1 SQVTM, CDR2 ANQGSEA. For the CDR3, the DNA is TGCAGCGTTCCGGGAGGGCCAGTGGGAGATACGCAGTATTTT. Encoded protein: CSVPGGPVGDTQYF.

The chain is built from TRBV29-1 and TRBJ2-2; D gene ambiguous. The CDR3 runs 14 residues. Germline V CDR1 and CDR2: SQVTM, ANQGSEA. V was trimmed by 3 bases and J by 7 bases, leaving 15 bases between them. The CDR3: CSVDGVSNVGELFF. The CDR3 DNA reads TGCAGCGTTGATGGCGTATCGAACGTCGGGGAGCTGTTTTTT.

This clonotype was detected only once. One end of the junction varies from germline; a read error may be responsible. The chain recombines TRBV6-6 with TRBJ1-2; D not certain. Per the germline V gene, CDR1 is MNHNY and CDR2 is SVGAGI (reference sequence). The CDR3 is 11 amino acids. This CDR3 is CASSYTSELIF. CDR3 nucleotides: TGTGCCAGCAGTTACACGAGTGAGCTCATCTTC.

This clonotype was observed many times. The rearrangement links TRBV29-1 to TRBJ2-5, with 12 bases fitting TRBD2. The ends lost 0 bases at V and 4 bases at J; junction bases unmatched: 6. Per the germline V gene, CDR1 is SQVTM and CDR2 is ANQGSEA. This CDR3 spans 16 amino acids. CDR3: CSVEDPLAGGGETQYF. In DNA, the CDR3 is TGCAGCGTTGAAGATCCACTAGCGGGAGGAGGAGAGACCCAGTACTTC.